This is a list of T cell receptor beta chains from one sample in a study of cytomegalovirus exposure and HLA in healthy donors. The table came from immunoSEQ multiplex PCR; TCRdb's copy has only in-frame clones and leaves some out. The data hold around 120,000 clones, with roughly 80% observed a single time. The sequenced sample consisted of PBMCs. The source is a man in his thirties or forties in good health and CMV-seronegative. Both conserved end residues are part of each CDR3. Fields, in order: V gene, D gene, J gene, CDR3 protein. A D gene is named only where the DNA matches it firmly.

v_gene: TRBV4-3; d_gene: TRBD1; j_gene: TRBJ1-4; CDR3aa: CASSQDLGTGVEKLFF
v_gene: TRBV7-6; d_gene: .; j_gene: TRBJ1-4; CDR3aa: CASSFVSVGQPNEKLFF
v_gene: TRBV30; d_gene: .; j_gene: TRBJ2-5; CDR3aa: CAWSPGGEETQYF
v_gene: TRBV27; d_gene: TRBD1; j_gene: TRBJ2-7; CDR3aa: CASGTGSYEQYF
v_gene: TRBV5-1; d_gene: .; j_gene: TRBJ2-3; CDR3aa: CASSLFGVSTDTQYF
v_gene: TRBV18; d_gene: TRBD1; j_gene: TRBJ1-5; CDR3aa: CASSPYRGGDQPQHF
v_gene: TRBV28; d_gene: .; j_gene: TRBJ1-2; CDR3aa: CASVGSARGGGGYTF
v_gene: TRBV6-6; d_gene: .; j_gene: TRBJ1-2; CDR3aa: CASSPPRRESNYGYTF
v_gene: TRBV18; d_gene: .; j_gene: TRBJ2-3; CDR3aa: CASSPRTVQDTQYF
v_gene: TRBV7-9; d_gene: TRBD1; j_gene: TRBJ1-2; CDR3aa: CASSLALGRGDGYTF
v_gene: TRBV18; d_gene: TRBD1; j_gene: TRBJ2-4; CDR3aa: CASSPELGQGNRNIQYF
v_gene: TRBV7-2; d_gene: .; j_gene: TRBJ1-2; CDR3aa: CASSLIGPRPGHNYGYTF
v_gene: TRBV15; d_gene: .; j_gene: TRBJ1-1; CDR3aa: CATSFLGGGLNTEAFF
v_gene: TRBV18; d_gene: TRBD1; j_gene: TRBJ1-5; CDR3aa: CASSPGTAPGQPQHF
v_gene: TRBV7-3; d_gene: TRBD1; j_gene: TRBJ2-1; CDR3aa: CASSWTGQNEQFF
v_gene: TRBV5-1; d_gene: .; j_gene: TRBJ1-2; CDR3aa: CASSLVAQNYGYTF
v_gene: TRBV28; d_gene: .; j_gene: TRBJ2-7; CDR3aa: CASSFSFEQYF
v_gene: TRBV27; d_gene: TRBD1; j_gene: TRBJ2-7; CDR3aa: CASRQGALWSYEQYF
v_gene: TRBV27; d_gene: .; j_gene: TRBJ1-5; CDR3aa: CASSLQGGSNQPQHF
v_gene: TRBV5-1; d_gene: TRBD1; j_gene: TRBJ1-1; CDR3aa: CASSETGANTEAFF
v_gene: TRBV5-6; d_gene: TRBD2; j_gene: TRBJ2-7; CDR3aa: CASSLPSGGSYEQYF
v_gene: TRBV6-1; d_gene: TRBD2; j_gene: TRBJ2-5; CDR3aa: CATNRNSGLQETQYF
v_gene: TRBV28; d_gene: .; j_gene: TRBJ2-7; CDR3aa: CASRLRQTPYEQYF
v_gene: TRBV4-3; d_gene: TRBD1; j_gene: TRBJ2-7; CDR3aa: CASSHSGTGGYEQYF
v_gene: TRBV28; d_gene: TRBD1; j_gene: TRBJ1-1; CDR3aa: CASSSPGGTGVNTEAFF
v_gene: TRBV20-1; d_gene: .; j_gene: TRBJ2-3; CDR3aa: CSAVADTQYF
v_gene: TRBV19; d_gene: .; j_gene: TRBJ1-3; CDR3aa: CASSIPGHLSGNTIYF
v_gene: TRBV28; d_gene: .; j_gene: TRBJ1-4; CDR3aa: CASSSVPLEKLFF
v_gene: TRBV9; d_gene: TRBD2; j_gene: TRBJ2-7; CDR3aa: CASRVAGDGSYEQYF
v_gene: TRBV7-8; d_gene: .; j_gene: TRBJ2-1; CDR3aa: CASSLVASRNEQFF
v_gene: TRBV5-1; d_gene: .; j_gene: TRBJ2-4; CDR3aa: CASRFGHPFWRAKNIQYF
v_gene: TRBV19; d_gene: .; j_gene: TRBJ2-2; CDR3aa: CASSIEVITGELFF
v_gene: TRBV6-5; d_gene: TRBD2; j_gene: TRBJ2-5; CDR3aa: CASSQTSGGGETQYF
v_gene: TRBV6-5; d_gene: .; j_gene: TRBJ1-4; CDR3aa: CASSYGRFIEKLFF
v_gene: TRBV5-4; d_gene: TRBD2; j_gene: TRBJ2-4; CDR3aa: CASSFRTSGGRNIQYF
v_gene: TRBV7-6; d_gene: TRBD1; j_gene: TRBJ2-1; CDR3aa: CASSPGTGLYNEQFF
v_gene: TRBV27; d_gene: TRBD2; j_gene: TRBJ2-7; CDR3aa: CASSLGTSGGREQYF
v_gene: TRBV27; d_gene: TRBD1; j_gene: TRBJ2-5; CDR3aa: CASSWAGGILETQYF
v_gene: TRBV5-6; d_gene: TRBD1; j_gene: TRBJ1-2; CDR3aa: CASSAGQGYGYTF
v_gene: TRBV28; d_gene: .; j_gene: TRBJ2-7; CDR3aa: CASSSVSYEQYF
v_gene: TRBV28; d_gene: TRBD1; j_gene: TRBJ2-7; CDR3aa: CASSSQGARRSRQYF
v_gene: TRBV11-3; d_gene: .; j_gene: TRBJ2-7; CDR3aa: CASSSGSEQYF
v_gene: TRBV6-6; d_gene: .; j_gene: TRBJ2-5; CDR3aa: CASRLGRGQETQYF
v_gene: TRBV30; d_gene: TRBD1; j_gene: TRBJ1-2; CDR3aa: CAWGTGQVHGYTF
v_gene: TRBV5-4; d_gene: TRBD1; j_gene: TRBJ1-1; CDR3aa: CASSQGGPHRKMNTEAFF
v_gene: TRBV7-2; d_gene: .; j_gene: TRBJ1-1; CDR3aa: CASSVGRKENTEAFF
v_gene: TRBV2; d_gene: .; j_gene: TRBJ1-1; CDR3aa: CASHRTQNTEAFF
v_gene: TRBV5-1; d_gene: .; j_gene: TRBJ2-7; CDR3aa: CASSIRDTSSYEQYF
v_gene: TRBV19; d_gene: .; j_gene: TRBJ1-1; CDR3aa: CASSIQGGTEAFF
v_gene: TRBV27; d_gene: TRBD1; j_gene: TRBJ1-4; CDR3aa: CASSLYTGVNEKLFF
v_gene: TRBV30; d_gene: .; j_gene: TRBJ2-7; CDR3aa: CAWSNPGGHEQYF
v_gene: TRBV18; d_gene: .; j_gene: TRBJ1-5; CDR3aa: CASSQEINQPQHF
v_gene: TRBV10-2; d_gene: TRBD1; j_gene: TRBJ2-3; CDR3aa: CASSPDRVPTDTQYF
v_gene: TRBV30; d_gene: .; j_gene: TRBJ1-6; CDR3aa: CAWNRERGDSPLHF